The entry below describes one TCR beta chain. Its antigen remains unidentified. CDR3 size: 15 residues. V was clipped by 4 bases and J by 2 bases; unmatched bases: 5. Germline values: CDR1 SGDLS, CDR2 YYNGEE. Every single donor gave one heparinised blood draw, and these averaged roughly 100 mL. Expressed TCRB transcripts were sequenced because the isolated RNA had all been reverse transcribed beforehand. The protocol was immunoSEQ multiplex PCR, while the TCRdb copy is restricted to in-frame clones and leaves out a portion. The sample includes 970,000 or so clones, 15% to 20% of them seen just once. This sample is part of a study of beta chain features in type 1 diabetes. Notes on the study in general: Patients' naive, central memory and Treg TCRB repertoires seemed closer to one another than those of healthy donors. Here, the possible influence of HLA type (on TCRB rearrangement) remained unresolved.

This clonotype originated in a woman between 18 and 30 years old in good health. The V and J genes are TRBV9 and TRBJ2-7, with 11 bases aligning to TRBD1. The sequenced sample consisted of naive CD4+ T cells from blood. DNA for the CDR3: TGTGCCAGCAGCCCCGGGGGACAGGGGGCCTACGAGCAGTACTTC. Its protein is CASSPGGQGAYEQYF.